A selection of T cell receptor beta chains follows, all from one sample in a study of blood T cell repertoires in COVID-19. Some clones are missing from TCRdb's copy, which holds only in-frame ones; the method was immunoSEQ multiplex PCR. This table holds about 240,000 clones, around 87% found once. The material sequenced was PBMCs or T cells enriched from blood (not recorded which). These receptors came from a woman aged 40 to 49 with acute COVID-19. Each CDR3 is given with its conserved first and last residue. D genes are given only for firm matches. Rows give clone size only sometimes, using once, few, many, or a class for an expanded clone.

TRBV29-1,TRBJ2-7,-,-,TGCAGCGTTGGCCTAGAATACGAGCAGTACTTC,CSVGLEYEQYF
TRBV19,TRBJ2-2,-,TRBD1,TGTGCCAGTAGTATTCTCGGACAGGGCCCCCGCCGGGAGCTGTTTTTT,CASSILGQGPRRELFF
TRBV27,TRBJ2-7,-,-,TGTGCCAGCAGCCCGGTTAACGACTACGAGCAGTACTTC,CASSPVNDYEQYF
TRBV11-1,TRBJ1-2,-,-,TGTGCCAGCAGCTTAGACGGTAATGGCTACACCTTC,CASSLDGNGYTF
TRBV7-9,TRBJ2-6,-,-,TGTGCCAGCAGCCGGACAGCCCTGGGGGCCAACGTCCTGACTTTC,CASSRTALGANVLTF
TRBV12-3/TRBV12-4,TRBJ1-6,-,-,TGCGCCAGCAGCCTCGGGGGGGGATCACCCCTCCACTTT,CASSLGGGSPLHF
TRBV4-1,TRBJ1-1,-,-,TGCGCCAGCAGCCATGCGGGTGAAGCTTTCTTT,CASSHAGEAFF
TRBV11-2,TRBJ2-7,-,-,TGTGCCAGCAGCTTAGCCAGGGGACCCTCCTACGAGCAGTACTTC,CASSLARGPSYEQYF
TRBV19,TRBJ2-2,once,TRBD2,TGTGCCAGTAGTATAAAGGGGAGCGGGAGGGATAACACCGGGGAGCTGTTTTTT,CASSIKGSGRDNTGELFF
TRBV3-1/TRBV3-2,TRBJ1-4,-,-,TGTGCCAGCAGCCAAGCACATGCAACTAATGAAAAACTGTTTTTT,CASSQAHATNEKLFF
TRBV9,TRBJ1-3,-,-,TGTGCCAGCAGCGTAGCTGGGGGGGGGAGCTCTGGAAACACCATATATTTT,CASSVAGGGSSGNTIYF
TRBV30,TRBJ2-5,-,TRBD2,TGTGCCTGGAGCCTCGGGTTACTAGCGGGACCAAGGGGGTACCAAGAGACCCAGTACTTC,CAWSLGLLAGPRGYQETQYF
TRBV6-2/TRBV6-3,TRBJ1-2,-,-,TGTGCCAGCAGTTACTCGAAGGGGGATGGCTATGGCTACACCTTC,CASSYSKGDGYGYTF
TRBV21-1,TRBJ1-5,-,-,TGTGCCAGCACCTCCCGGGGTTATAGCAATCAGCCCCAGCATTTT,CASTSRGYSNQPQHF
TRBV20-1,TRBJ2-3,-,-,TGCAGTGCTAGTTGGCAGGGGTCAGATACGCAGTATTTT,CSASWQGSDTQYF
TRBV6-2/TRBV6-3,TRBJ2-1,-,TRBD2,TGTGCCAGCAGTTACCCATTACTAGCGGGAGGTGGGAATGAGCAGTTCTTC,CASSYPLLAGGGNEQFF
TRBV4-1,TRBJ1-1,-,TRBD1,TGCGCCAGCAGCCGAGGACAGGGCCTCACTGAAGCTTTCTTT,CASSRGQGLTEAFF
TRBV25-1,TRBJ2-4,-,-,TGTGCCAGCTACAGGGTATTCGTCAAAAACATTCAGTACTTC,CASYRVFVKNIQYF
TRBV12-5,TRBJ1-6,-,TRBD1,TGTGCTAGTGGCCCCGTGGACAGGGGACCCAATTCACCCCTCCACTTT,CASGPVDRGPNSPLHF
TRBV11-3,TRBJ2-7,once,-,TGTGCCAGCAGCTTAGGCCGGGACATATCCTACGAGCAGTACTTC,CASSLGRDISYEQYF
TRBV19,TRBJ1-1,few,-,TGTGCCAGTAGTATAGATCTACAGCCGAACACTGAAGCTTTCTTT,CASSIDLQPNTEAFF
TRBV11-3,TRBJ2-1,-,TRBD2,TGTGCCAGCAGCTTAGAATTAGCGGGAGCGATGGGTGAGCAGTTCTTC,CASSLELAGAMGEQFF
TRBV5-1,TRBJ2-1,-,-,TGCGCCAGCAGCTTGTTGCGGGAAGAAGGAGATGAGCAGTTCTTC,CASSLLREEGDEQFF
TRBV11-2,TRBJ2-5,once,-,TGTGCCAGCAGCTTTTACGATAGCGGACTTCAAGAGACCCAGTACTTC,CASSFYDSGLQETQYF
TRBV6-1,TRBJ1-5,-,TRBD1,TGTGCCAGCAGTGAAGGCCAGGGGGCCCGGCAGCCCCAGCATTTT,CASSEGQGARQPQHF
TRBV7-3,TRBJ2-1,-,TRBD2,TGTGCCAGCAGCCCCCAAACTCTAGCGGGAGTGGTGAATGAGCAGTTCTTC,CASSPQTLAGVVNEQFF
TRBV5-6,TRBJ2-7,-,TRBD2,TGTGCCAGCAGCCGGCCAGCGGGAGGTTCCTACGAGCAGTACTTC,CASSRPAGGSYEQYF
TRBV5-8,TRBJ2-6,-,TRBD2,TGTGCCAGCAGCTTGCCGCTAGCGGGAGGGCCCGGGGCCAACGTCCTGACTTTC,CASSLPLAGGPGANVLTF
TRBV19,TRBJ2-2,-,TRBD1,TGTGCCAGTAGTGTGGACAGGGCGAACACCGGGGAGCTGTTTTTT,CASSVDRANTGELFF
TRBV19,TRBJ1-5,once,TRBD1,TGTGCCAGTAGTATAGCTACCGGGACAGGGCAACAGCCCCAGCATTTT,CASSIATGTGQQPQHF
TRBV2,TRBJ1-3,-,TRBD1,TGTGCCAGCAGTGAAGTAGTGACAGGGGGCGGTGGAAACACCATATATTTT,CASSEVVTGGGGNTIYF
TRBV19,TRBJ2-5,-,-,TGTGCCAGTAGTATAACCGGGAAGGAGACCCAGTACTTC,CASSITGKETQYF
TRBV3-1/TRBV3-2,TRBJ1-5,-,-,TGTGCCAGCAGCCAAGAGGGGGGGGATAGCAATCAGCCCCAGCATTTT,CASSQEGGDSNQPQHF
TRBV19,TRBJ1-2,-,-,TGTGCCAGTAGTTCCCCAGACAGGTCTCTCTATGGCTACACCTTC,CASSSPDRSLYGYTF
TRBV6-5,TRBJ2-7,-,-,TGTGCCAGCAGTTACCCGTTCGGAGACTCCTACGAGCAGTACTTC,CASSYPFGDSYEQYF
TRBV4-1,TRBJ2-2,-,TRBD2,TGCGCCAGCAGCCAAGACGCAGCTAGCGGGAGAAATCGGGGAGGCGGGGAGCTGTTTTTT,CASSQDAASGRNRGGGELFF
TRBV12-3/TRBV12-4,TRBJ2-7,-,-,TGTGCCAGCAGTACCGGGATGGCCTACGAGCAGTACTTC,CASSTGMAYEQYF
TRBV20-1,TRBJ2-7,-,TRBD2,TGCAGTGCTAGTAGCGGGAGGGACCACGAGCAGTACTTC,CSASSGRDHEQYF
TRBV5-1,TRBJ2-7,-,-,TGCGCCAGCAGCTTGGTCGAGACAGTCTCATCCGAGCAGTACTTC,CASSLVETVSSEQYF
TRBV7-9,TRBJ2-5,-,TRBD2,TGTGCCAGCAGTCGGACTAGCGGGCACCAAGAGACCCAGTACTTC,CASSRTSGHQETQYF
TRBV10-3,TRBJ1-1,-,TRBD1,TGTGCCATCAGTTTTAACCGGGACAGGGGGACTGAAGCTTTCTTT,CAISFNRDRGTEAFF
TRBV19,TRBJ1-1,-,-,TGTGCCAGTAGCCGAGAAATTGGAGGGAACACTGAAGCTTTCTTT,CASSREIGGNTEAFF
TRBV14,TRBJ2-5,once,TRBD1,TGTGCCAGCAGCCAAGAACACAGGGGACGAGAGACCCAGTACTTC,CASSQEHRGRETQYF
TRBV28,TRBJ2-5,-,-,TGTGCCAGCAGTTTGCAGTCTGAGACCCAGTACTTC,CASSLQSETQYF
TRBV7-8,TRBJ2-5,-,-,TGTGCCAGCAGCTTACTATACTCTAATACGGGAGAGTACGGGACCCAGTACTTC,CASSLLYSNTGEYGTQYF
TRBV7-9,TRBJ1-3,-,TRBD1,TGTGCCAGCTATGGGGACAGGGGAAGAGACACCATATATTTT,CASYGDRGRDTIYF
TRBV2,TRBJ2-3,-,TRBD2,TGTGCCAGCACCCGGACTAGCGGGAGTGTTACAGATACGCAGTATTTT,CASTRTSGSVTDTQYF
TRBV4-2,TRBJ2-3,-,TRBD2,TGTGCCAGCAGCCAAGATGATCCCCGGACTAGCGGGAGCACAGATACGCAGTATTTT,CASSQDDPRTSGSTDTQYF
TRBV11-3,TRBJ2-5,-,-,TGTGCCAGCAGCTTATACTTGGCGGGACTCCAAGAGACCCAGTACTTC,CASSLYLAGLQETQYF
TRBV5-1,TRBJ1-6,-,-,TGCGCCAGCAGCTTGGGGGGGGAAAATTCACCCCTCCACTTT,CASSLGGENSPLHF